The 27 T cell receptor beta chains below all came from one sample that was sequenced in a study of T cell changes during pregnancy in multiple sclerosis. Sequencing used immunoSEQ multiplex PCR; TCRdb keeps in-frame clones, though not all of them. Here the sample spans tens of thousands of clones, about 94% being singletons. The sample here was CD4+ T cells from peripheral blood mononuclear cells, taken after pregnancy. Receptors were obtained from a female donor with multiple sclerosis, enrolled in a pregnancy study.

The chain recombines TRBV7-8 with TRBJ2-1, with TRBD2 matching 7 bases. CDR3 length equals 15 residues. J gave up 9 bases and V 2 bases, and 10 bases lay outside the gene matches. CDR1 and CDR2 from the germline V gene are SGHVS and FQNEAQ. The CDR3 DNA reads TGTGCCAGCAGCTTAAGTTCTGGGTCGGGGGGTGAGCAGTTCTTC. It encodes CASSLSSGSGGEQFF.

V gene TRBV27 combines with J gene TRBJ1-1; D may be TRBD1 (5 bases). Germline-derived CDR1 and CDR2 are MNHEY and SMNVEV (reference sequence). V dropped 2 bases and J dropped 2 bases, with 18 bases sitting between them. The CDR3 runs to 17 residues. The CDR3 DNA reads TGTGCCAGCAGTTTAGGGTTCCGTCCCCAGGGAAACACTGAAGCTTTCTTT. Its protein product is CASSLGFRPQGNTEAFF.

This chain joins TRBV5-6 and TRBJ1-2, with D possibly being TRBD1 (5 bases). This CDR3 has 14 residues. Trimming stripped 4 bases from V and 2 bases from J, with 12 bases between. Germline V lookup: CDR1 SGHDT, CDR2 YYEEEE. The CDR3 DNA reads as TGTGCCAGCAGCCCGGCGGGACGGAACTATGGCTACACCTTC. The encoded protein is CASSPAGRNYGYTF.

The V call is TRBV5-6, the J call TRBJ2-3; 8 positions match TRBD2. This CDR3 region has 15 residues. Germline V gene data show CDR1 as SGHDT and CDR2 as YYEEEE. Trimming cost V 0 bases and J 4 bases; bases outside gene matches: 4. The CDR3 sequence is CASSLDYGRADTQYF. For the CDR3, the DNA is TGTGCCAGCAGCTTGGATTACGGGAGGGCAGATACGCAGTATTTT.

The chain carries TRBV5-1 and TRBJ1-5; TRBD1 matches 8 bases. The CDR3 runs to 15 residues. In germline, CDR1 is SGHRS, CDR2 YFSETQ. The V and J ends lost 0 bases and 3 bases, in that order; junction bases with no gene match: 2. As DNA, the CDR3 is TGCGCCAGCAGCTTGGGGGACAGGTTCAATCAGCCCCAGCATTTT. Its protein product is CASSLGDRFNQPQHF.

This clone occurred once. The chain couples TRBV5-1 to TRBJ2-7; TRBD2 matches at 8 bases. The CDR3 loop spans 16 amino acids. The trim removed 1 base at V and 2 bases at J, leaving 8 bases unmatched. From germline, CDR1 is SGHRS and CDR2 YFSETQ. The CDR3 DNA is TGCGCCAGCAGCTTGTTGTCTAGCGGGCTTACCTACGAGCAGTACTTC. Its translation is CASSLLSSGLTYEQYF.

V and J are TRBV19 and TRBJ2-4, with TRBD1 matching over 9 bases. CDR3 length: 17 amino acids. The germline CDR1 and CDR2 sequences are LNHDA and SQIVND (reference sequence). Unmatched junction bases numbered 7, after V lost 3 bases and J lost 1 base. The CDR3 reads CASSIYLGQGAKNIQYF. The CDR3 DNA reads TGTGCCAGTAGTATCTATTTAGGACAGGGGGCCAAAAACATTCAGTACTTC.

The rearrangement links TRBV18 to TRBJ2-5; maybe TRBD1 (5 bases). Germline V gene sequence: CDR1 KGHSH, CDR2 LQKENI. The germline V and J ends were trimmed by 1 base and 2 bases, with 14 bases remaining between them. This CDR3 spans 16 amino acids. CDR3 coding DNA: TGTGCCAGCTCACCACTCAAAGGGGTCGCACAAGAGACCCAGTACTTC. This gives the protein CASSPLKGVAQETQYF.

This chain connects TRBV6-5 to TRBJ1-1; tentative D call: TRBD1 (6 bases). Between the trimmed V and J ends, which lost 4 bases and 0 bases, there was a span of 12 bases. Germline V lookup: CDR1 MNHEY, CDR2 SVGAGI. CDR3 length equals 15 residues. The CDR3 nucleotides are TGTGCCAGCAGTTCCCAGGACAGCATGAACACTGAAGCTTTCTTT. It specifies CASSSQDSMNTEAFF.

The chain couples TRBV2 to TRBJ2-3; the D gene is possibly TRBD1 (5 bases). Trimming took off 7 bases at V and 0 bases at J, with 14 bases between the two ends. Germline CDR1 reads SNHLY; CDR2 reads FYNNEI. The CDR3 has 15 residues. CDR3 coding DNA: TGTGCCAGCAAATGGGGCTTAGATAGCACAGATACGCAGTATTTT. As protein: CASKWGLDSTDTQYF.

The chain is built from TRBV6-1 and TRBJ1-4; D uncertain. Germline V CDR1 and CDR2: MNHNS, SASEGT. The CDR3 contains 16 residues. Trimming stripped 1 base from V and 0 bases from J, with 9 bases between. The CDR3 region has the DNA TGTGCCAGCAGTGAAGGGGCGATTACAACTAATGAAAAACTGTTTTTT. Its translation: CASSEGAITTNEKLFF.

The chain carries TRBV29-1 and TRBJ1-4, with D unclear. The CDR3 spans 12 residues. V lost 5 bases, J lost 7 bases, and 11 bases lay in between. Germline V gene sequence: CDR1 SQVTM, CDR2 ANQGSEA. The CDR3 is CSVPARGEKLFF. The CDR3 nucleotides are TGCAGCGTTCCCGCACGGGGTGAAAAACTGTTTTTT.

The DNA of the CDR3 is TGTGCCACCGACAGGTTGAGAAACTACGAGCAGTACTTC. This sequence encodes CATDRLRNYEQYF. V usage is TRBV6-1 and J usage is TRBJ2-7; D might be TRBD1 (6 bases). From germline, CDR1 is MNHNS and CDR2 SASEGT. The CDR3 spans 13 residues. V was clipped by 10 bases and J by 3 bases, with 16 bases between them.

CDR3 amino acids: CASRPGQGKTQYF. The CDR3 DNA is TGTGCCAGTAGACCGGGACAGGGAAAGACCCAGTACTTC. The gene calls are TRBV19 and TRBJ2-5; TRBD1 matches at 9 bases. Germline lookup yields CDR1 LNHDA and CDR2 SQIVND (reference sequence). This CDR3 region has 13 residues. V lost 6 bases and J lost 6; bases outside the gene matches: 5.

This clone was detected only once. The J gene is TRBJ1-1, the V gene TRBV28; no clear D gene. CDR3 length: 13 residues. V lost 1 base to trimming and J lost 3 bases, with 6 bases between them. Germline CDR1 is MDHEN and CDR2 is SYDVKM. The chain's CDR3 is CASSLYGDTEAFF. The CDR3 DNA reads as TGTGCCAGCAGTTTATACGGAGACACTGAAGCTTTCTTT.

The chain uses TRBV11-2 and TRBJ2-5; D may be TRBD1 (5 bases). The germline V and J ends were trimmed by 5 bases and 2 bases, with 18 bases remaining between them. Germline CDR1 SGHAT, CDR2 FQNNGV. CDR3 length equals 16 residues. The CDR3: CASSLRSTAIQETQYF. The CDR3 bases are TGTGCCAGCAGCCTCAGGTCGACAGCTATACAAGAGACCCAGTACTTC.

This clone showed up just once. This chain joins TRBV15 and TRBJ1-2; TRBD1 aligns across 9 bases. The junction had 9 bases not matched to a gene; V was cut back by 0 bases and J by 7 bases. Per the germline V gene, CDR1 is LNHNV and CDR2 is YYDKDF (reference sequence). The CDR3 consists of 16 residues. CDR3 sequence: CATSRDGPGQGSGYTF. The CDR3 DNA reads TGTGCCACCAGCAGAGATGGGCCGGGACAGGGTTCTGGCTACACCTTC.

Here the CDR3 reads CASGDSYEQYF. The CDR3 region has the DNA TGTGCCAGTGGAGACTCCTACGAGCAGTACTTC. V gene TRBV19 combines with J gene TRBJ2-7; no firm D call. CDR1 LNHDA and CDR2 SQIVND come from the germline V gene (reference sequence). V was pared by 8 bases and J by 0 bases, with 5 bases between. This CDR3 is 11 amino acids long.

The J gene is TRBJ1-1, the V gene TRBV18, with D perhaps matching TRBD1 (5 bases). Trimming cost V 6 bases and J 8 bases, with 19 bases left between them. The CDR3 is 14 amino acids. Germline values: CDR1 KGHSH, CDR2 LQKENI. The CDR3 DNA reads TGTGCCAGCTCGCGCCGGGGGTTTGAAGTGGAAGCTTTCTTT. It encodes CASSRRGFEVEAFF.

This clone showed up just a few times. The rearrangement uses TRBV7-8 and TRBJ1-1; D is perhaps TRBD1 (6 bases). The CDR3 consists of 17 residues. V was trimmed by 1 base and J by 1 base, leaving 16 bases between them. Germline loops: CDR1 SGHVS, CDR2 FQNEAQ. The CDR3: CASSLVSSVQGNTEAFF. The CDR3 DNA follows: TGTGCCAGCAGCTTAGTATCCTCTGTACAGGGGAACACTGAAGCTTTCTTT.

CDR3 coding DNA: TGTGCCAGCAGTTTAGGGTACGGGCTAGCGGGATCGATAAACACCGGGGAGCTGTTTTTT. Encoded protein: CASSLGYGLAGSINTGELFF. The chain uses TRBV28 and TRBJ2-2; TRBD2 matches at 9 bases. CDR3 length: 20 amino acids. The J segment lost 2 bases and the V segment lost 2 bases, leaving 15 bases of the junction unmatched. The germline CDR1 and CDR2 sequences are MDHEN and SYDVKM.

V is TRBV6-1 and J is TRBJ2-5; D unresolved. The J call may be mistaken, given a closer DNA end match to TRBJ2-7. Germline CDR1 reads MNHNS; CDR2 reads SASEGT. The CDR3 runs to 14 residues. The CDR3 nucleotides are TGTGCCAGCAGTGAAAGAGCCCTATCCTACGAGCAGTACTTC. It is translated as CASSERALSYEQYF.

This clone was observed a single time. The chain couples TRBV7-2 to TRBJ2-1, with TRBD2 matching 11 bases. V lost 5 bases, J lost 8 bases, and 2 bases stayed unmatched. The germline gives CDR1 SGHTA, CDR2 FQGNSA. The CDR3 length is 13 residues. The CDR3 nucleotides are TGTGCCAGCAGCCCACTAGCGGGAGATGAGCAGTTCTTC. This gives the protein CASSPLAGDEQFF.

This sequence joins TRBV6-1 and TRBJ2-7; the match to TRBD1 covers 12 bases. The J segment lost 6 bases and the V segment lost 1 base, leaving 7 bases of the junction unmatched. Germline CDR1 reads MNHNS; CDR2 reads SASEGT. The CDR3 length is 16 residues. The CDR3 is CASSEGLGQGAVEQYF. The CDR3 bases are TGTGCCAGCAGTGAAGGTCTGGGACAGGGGGCGGTCGAGCAGTACTTC.

The J gene is TRBJ2-5, the V gene TRBV5-1; D is perhaps TRBD2 (5 bases). This CDR3 spans 11 amino acids. CDR1 and CDR2 from the germline V gene are SGHRS and YFSETQ. The V and J ends lost 4 bases and 10 bases respectively, with 11 bases between them. The CDR3 DNA reads as TGCGCCAGCAGCGATCTGGGGAGCCAGTACTTC. Translated: CASSDLGSQYF.

This rearrangement joins TRBV30 to TRBJ2-1; TRBD1 agrees at 7 bases. The germline V gene has CDR1 GTSNPN and CDR2 SVGIG (reference sequence). The CDR3 spans 14 residues. After removal of 5 bases from V and 8 bases from J, the junction contained 12 bases not matched to a gene. The CDR3 reads CAWVYKTGIDEQFF. In DNA form, the CDR3 reads TGTGCCTGGGTCTATAAGACAGGGATCGATGAGCAGTTCTTC.

This chain uses TRBV30 with TRBJ1-2; 8 bases are a match to TRBD1. V was clipped by 2 bases and J by 7 bases; unmatched bases: 3. This CDR3 region has 12 residues. The germline V gene has CDR1 GTSNPN and CDR2 SVGIG (reference sequence). In DNA form, the CDR3 reads TGTGCCTGGAGTAACGACAGGGGTGGCTACACCTTC. Protein sequence: CAWSNDRGGYTF.